What follows describes a single T cell receptor (beta chain). Produced via immunoSEQ multiplex PCR; TCRdb's table is partial and in-frame only. The sample includes 60,000 to 75,000 clones, over 65% of them seen just once. The CDR3 extends over 14 amino acids. Germline assignment: CDR1 SGHRS and CDR2 YFSETQ. The junction had 2 bases not matched to a gene; V was cut back by 3 bases and J by 1 base. This entry belongs to a study of T cells in tumors after PD-1 blockade. The wider study: During anti-PD-1 treatment, some patients continued daily vismodegib 150 mg. Mean per blood sample: 113,528 templates (about 24,000-260,000), 36,536 unique clonotypes.

This receptor was identified in a human donor with basal cell carcinoma. V and J are TRBV5-1 and TRBJ2-3; 7 nucleotides match TRBD1. The source was PBMCs, collected after anti-PD-1 treatment. The CDR3 nucleotides read TGCGCCAGCAGCTCCGGGACAGGCACAGATACGCAGTATTTT. Translated: CASSSGTGTDTQYF. The variable domain in full, with the rest retrieved from reference TRBV5-1 and TRBJ2-3, is KAGVTQTPRYLIKTRGQQVTLSCSPISGHRSVSWYQQTPGQGLQFLFEYFSETQRNKGNFPGRFSGRQFSNSRSEMNVSTLELGDSALYLCASSSGTGTDTQYFGPGTRLTVL.